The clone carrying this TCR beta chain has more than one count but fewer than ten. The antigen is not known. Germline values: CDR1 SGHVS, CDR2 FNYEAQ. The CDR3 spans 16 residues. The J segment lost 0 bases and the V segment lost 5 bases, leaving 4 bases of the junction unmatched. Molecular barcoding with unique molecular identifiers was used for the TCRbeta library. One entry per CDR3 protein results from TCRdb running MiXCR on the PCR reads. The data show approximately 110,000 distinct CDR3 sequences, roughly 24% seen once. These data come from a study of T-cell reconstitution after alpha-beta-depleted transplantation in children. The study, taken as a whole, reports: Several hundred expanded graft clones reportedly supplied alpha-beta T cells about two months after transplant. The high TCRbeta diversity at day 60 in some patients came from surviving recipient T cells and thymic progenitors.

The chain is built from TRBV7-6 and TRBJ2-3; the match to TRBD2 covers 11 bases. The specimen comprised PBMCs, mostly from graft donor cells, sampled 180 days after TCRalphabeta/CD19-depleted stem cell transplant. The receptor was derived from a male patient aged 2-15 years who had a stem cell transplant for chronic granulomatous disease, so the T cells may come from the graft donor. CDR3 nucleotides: TGTGCCAGCAGCACGTGGACTAGCGGGAGCACAGATACGCAGTATTTT. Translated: CASSTWTSGSTDTQYF.